This TCR beta chain was captured in a study of T cell repertoires in cytomegalovirus infection. For the study at large: Recently identified HLA-C-restricted CMV epitopes were used, and well-studied HLA-B-restricted CMV epitopes were used as well. It was the public TCR beta signatures that indicated both CMV infection and matching HLA type.

TCRdb reprocessed the reads with MiXCR, giving one entry per CDR3 protein. Among 100,000 to 150,000 distinct CDR3 sequences listed, approximately 30% were seen once. At least ten counts were recorded for this clonotype. Its antigen is as yet unknown. Study-wide results and limits: HLA-C-restricted CMV-specific TCR beta clonotypes were dominant in the ex vivo response.

Trimming removed 1 base from V and 3 bases from J; junction bases left unmatched: 1. This CDR3 is 16 amino acids long. Germline CDR1 reads SGHTA; CDR2 reads FQGNSA. This clonotype was sampled from a human donor in good health (CMV status not recorded). Some clones in this sample may be carry-over from other donors' samples. The input for sequencing was CD8+ T cells from cultured PBMCs, taken from culture after CMV antigen stimulation. The genes are TRBV7-2 and TRBJ2-7; 15 nucleotides match TRBD2. The CDR3 reads CASSLGTSGGGYEQYF. The CDR3 DNA reads as TGTGCCAGCAGCTTAGGGACTAGCGGGGGGGGCTACGAGCAGTACTTC.